A single sample gave rise to the 20 T cell receptor beta chains below, sequenced in a study of cytomegalovirus exposure and HLA in healthy donors. PCR involved 60 Vbeta and 13 Jbeta primers. This table comes from immunoSEQ multiplex PCR, and its TCRdb copy is limited to in-frame clones, with some not included. The data contain 70,000 to 95,000 clones, roughly 80% of them singletons. Sample: PBMCs. The receptors were gathered from a male donor in good health and CMV-seronegative.

This clone was counted a single time. The CDR3 nucleotides read TGCGCCAGCAGCCAAGATACCAGGGGGCTGTTCGATGAGCAGTTCTTC. As protein: CASSQDTRGLFDEQFF. V gene TRBV4-3 combines with J gene TRBJ2-1; TRBD1 matches at 8 bases. CDR3 length equals 16 residues. V was clipped by 0 bases and J by 8 bases; unmatched bases: 9. From germline, CDR1 is LGHNA and CDR2 YSLEER.

This clone occurred a few times. This sequence joins TRBV7-7 and TRBJ2-1, with 7 positions matching TRBD2. V gave up 5 bases and J gave up 7 bases; unmatched junction bases: 5. Looked up from germline, CDR1 is SSHAT and CDR2 is FNYEAQ (reference sequence). The CDR3 spans 13 residues. The CDR3 region has the DNA TGTGCCAGCAGCCCCGGACTAGTTAATGAGCAGTTCTTC. Protein product: CASSPGLVNEQFF. Supplemented by reference TRBV7-7 and TRBJ2-1, the full variable domain reads GAGVSQSPRYKVTKRGQDVTLRCDPISSHATLYWYQQALGQGPEFLTYFNYEAQPDKSGLPSDRFSAERPEGSISTLTIQRTEQRDSAMYRCASSPGLVNEQFFGPGTRLTVL.

V and J are TRBV4-1 and TRBJ1-5; weak D call: TRBD1 (6 bases). The germline V and J ends were trimmed by 2 bases and 3 bases, with 17 bases remaining between them. The CDR3 spans 17 residues. Germline CDR1 and CDR2: MGHRA and YSYEKL. CDR3 sequence (DNA): TGCGCCAGCAGCCAATGGATGAGGGGGAGAGACAATCAGCCCCAGCATTTT. It translates to CASSQWMRGRDNQPQHF.

A single count supports this clone. The chain combines TRBV11-3 with TRBJ2-7, with D perhaps TRBD2 (5 bases). The CDR3 consists of 14 residues. Looked up from germline, CDR1 is SGHNT and CDR2 is YENEEA. Trimming stripped 8 bases from V and 0 bases from J, with 14 bases between. CDR3 residues: CASPSLGSSYEQYF. CDR3 bases: TGTGCCAGCCCCTCCTTAGGGAGCTCCTACGAGCAGTACTTC. The variable domain in full, with the rest retrieved from reference TRBV11-3 and TRBJ2-7, is EAGVVQSPRYKIIEKKQPVAFWCNPISGHNTLYWYLQNLGQGPELLIRYENEEAVDDSQLPKDRFSAERLKGVDSTLKIQPAELGDSAVYLCASPSLGSSYEQYFGPGTRLTVT.

The rearrangement links TRBV19 to TRBJ2-3; TRBD2 agrees at 15 bases. The trim removed 4 bases at V and 2 bases at J, leaving 4 bases unmatched. The CDR3 covers 17 residues. Germline assignment: CDR1 LNHDA and CDR2 SQIVND (reference sequence). The CDR3 here is CASSTGTSGGSTDTQYF. DNA of the CDR3: TGTGCCAGTAGTACCGGGACTAGCGGGGGGTCCACAGATACGCAGTATTTT.

The chain couples TRBV9 to TRBJ1-1, with D maybe TRBD1 (6 bases). Trimming removed 0 bases from V and 4 bases from J, with 10 bases in between. Germline V CDR1 and CDR2: SGDLS, YYNGEE. The CDR3 loop spans 14 amino acids. The CDR3 nucleotides read TGTGCCAGCAGCGTAGGTCAAGGGGGCACTGAAGCTTTCTTT. Translated, it gives CASSVGQGGTEAFF. Based on the CDR3 plus reference TRBV9 and TRBJ1-1, the full variable domain is DSGVTQTPKHLITATGQRVTLRCSPRSGDLSVYWYQQSLDQGLQFLIQYYNGEERAKGNILERFSAQQFPDLHSELNLSSLELGDSALYFCASSVGQGGTEAFFGQGTRLTVV.

Only a few counts were recorded for this clone. The rearrangement joins TRBV28 to TRBJ1-1; 8 bases are shared with TRBD1. Germline V gene lookup returns CDR1 MDHEN and CDR2 SYDVKM. The CDR3 runs 14 residues. V was pared by 1 base and J by 5 bases, with 3 bases of the junction left unmatched. DNA for the CDR3: TGTGCCAGCAGTTTATTGGACAGGGAGACTGAAGCTTTCTTT. Residues: CASSLLDRETEAFF.

This clone was seen once. The chain carries TRBV9 and TRBJ1-2; 7 nucleotides match TRBD1. V lost 0 bases and J lost 7; bases outside the gene matches: 3. This CDR3 is built from 13 residues. Germline values: CDR1 SGDLS, CDR2 YYNGEE. The CDR3 DNA reads TGTGCCAGCAGCGTAGAGGGGGCCGGTGGCTACACCTTC. This codes for CASSVEGAGGYTF.

This chain joins TRBV10-3 and TRBJ1-1; D ambiguous. The V end lost 10 bases, the J end lost 0 bases, and 27 bases lay between the germline ends. Germline loops: CDR1 ENHRY, CDR2 SYGVKD. CDR3 length: 18 residues. This CDR3 reads CATPRYGEINRMNTEAFF. CDR3 nucleotides: TGTGCCACCCCCAGGTACGGGGAAATTAACCGGATGAACACTGAAGCTTTCTTT.

About this clone itself: Without the conserved terminal phenylalanine or tryptophan, this CDR3 likely stems from a read error. The chain couples TRBV9 to TRBJ2-7; tentatively, D is TRBD2 (6 bases). V was pared by 0 bases and J by 4 bases, with 17 bases between. From germline, CDR1 is SGDLS and CDR2 YYNGEE. The CDR3 totals 16 residues. CDR3 region: CASSVEGDSGIYEQYS. CDR3 DNA sequence: TGTGCCAGCAGCGTAGAAGGGGACTCTGGTATTTACGAGCAGTACTCC.

V usage is TRBV12-5 and J usage is TRBJ2-1; 12 bases are shared with TRBD2. Trimming cost V 3 bases and J 5 bases; bases outside gene matches: 2. Germline V lookup: CDR1 LGHNT, CDR2 FRNRAP. This CDR3 has 15 amino acids. The DNA of the CDR3 is TGTGCTAGTGGTTTACTAGCGGGGGGAAACAATGAGCAGTTCTTC. Translation gives CASGLLAGGNNEQFF.

V usage is TRBV10-1 and J usage is TRBJ2-7; 8 bases line up with TRBD1. The CDR3 contains 17 residues. The V segment lost 4 bases and the J segment 0 bases; nucleotides outside the gene matches: 11. Germline CDR1 and CDR2: WNHNN and SYGVQD (reference sequence). The DNA of the CDR3 is TGCGCCAGCAGTGGGGACAGGTCCCCCCTAAGCTCCTACGAGCAGTACTTC. This codes for CASSGDRSPLSSYEQYF.

The genes are TRBV28 and TRBJ2-1; TRBD2 aligns across 7 bases. Germline lookup yields CDR1 MDHEN and CDR2 SYDVKM. The junction had 6 bases not matched to a gene; V was cut back by 5 bases and J by 8 bases. The CDR3 totals 13 residues. This CDR3 reads CASSLGGRDEQFF. Here the CDR3 DNA reads TGTGCCAGCAGTCTTGGAGGGAGGGATGAGCAGTTCTTC.

The chain couples TRBV10-3 to TRBJ2-3; TRBD1 matches at 8 bases. The CDR3 consists of 16 residues. V lost 0 bases to trimming and J lost 1 base; unmatched junction nucleotides: 3. The germline gives CDR1 ENHRY, CDR2 SYGVKD. CDR3 sequence reads: CAISESLGQGTDTQYF. DNA of the CDR3: TGTGCCATCAGTGAGTCGCTGGGACAGGGCACAGATACGCAGTATTTT.

CDR3 in amino acids: CASSIEDVSTDTQYF. CDR3 nucleotides: TGTGCCAGTAGTATTGAGGATGTTAGCACAGATACGCAGTATTTT. This sequence joins TRBV19 and TRBJ2-3; no clear D gene. V was trimmed by 3 bases and J by 0 bases, leaving 10 bases between them. The V gene's germline CDR1 is LNHDA and CDR2 SQIVND (reference sequence). The CDR3 has 15 amino acids.

This clone came up a few times. V usage is TRBV15 and J usage is TRBJ2-2; D unclear. The CDR3 runs to 15 residues. V lost 0 bases to trimming and J lost 4 bases, with 9 bases between them. Germline V gives CDR1 LNHNV, CDR2 YYDKDF (reference sequence). The CDR3 region has the DNA TGTGCCACCAGCAGAGATCGTCTGGCCACCGGGGAGCTGTTTTTT. Its protein is CATSRDRLATGELFF.

A single count supports this clone. This chain links TRBV7-9 with TRBJ2-3; D might be TRBD2 (6 bases). Germline loops: CDR1 SEHNR, CDR2 FQNEAQ (reference sequence). The CDR3 runs 14 residues. V dropped 11 bases and J dropped 0 bases, with 15 bases sitting between them. The DNA for the CDR3 is TGTGCCCCTGCGGCTAGCGAGAGCACAGATACGCAGTATTTT. Its protein product is CAPAASESTDTQYF. The whole variable domain, filled in from reference TRBV7-9 and TRBJ2-3, reads DTGVSQNPRHKITKRGQNVTFRCDPISEHNRLYWYRQTLGQGPEFLTYFQNEAQLEKSRLLSDRFSAERPKGSFSTLEIQRTEQGDSAMYLCAPAASESTDTQYFGPGTRLTVL.

The V gene is TRBV30, the J gene TRBJ2-3, with TRBD2 matching over 8 bases. The CDR3 runs to 18 residues. CDR1 and CDR2 (germline): GTSNPN, SVGIG (reference sequence). V trimming: 7 bases; J trimming: 7 bases; junction bases outside the gene matches: 25. The CDR3 region has the DNA TGTGCCTCCACCCGTGGGTCTGGAATGGCGGGGGGCTTAAATACGCAGTATTTT. Protein product: CASTRGSGMAGGLNTQYF.

The chain has TRBV6-5 and TRBJ1-5; D is perhaps TRBD1 (6 bases). The CDR3 has 12 residues. Germline CDR1 reads MNHEY; CDR2 reads SVGAGI. V was cut by 9 bases and J by 3 bases, with 9 bases left in between. CDR3 bases: TGTGCCAGTGGGGGCCCCAATCAGCCCCAGCATTTT. Protein: CASGGPNQPQHF.

This clone is a singleton in its sample. Mismatch with germline at one junction end may stem from a read error. The rearrangement links TRBV6-6 to TRBJ1-2; D remains ambiguous. The CDR3 is made up of 15 amino acids. Germline lookup yields CDR1 MNHNY and CDR2 SVGAGI (reference sequence). The CDR3 sequence is CASSYSSTANYGYPF. The CDR3 DNA reads as TGTGCCAGCAGTTACTCCAGTACGGCTAACTATGGCTACCCCTTC.